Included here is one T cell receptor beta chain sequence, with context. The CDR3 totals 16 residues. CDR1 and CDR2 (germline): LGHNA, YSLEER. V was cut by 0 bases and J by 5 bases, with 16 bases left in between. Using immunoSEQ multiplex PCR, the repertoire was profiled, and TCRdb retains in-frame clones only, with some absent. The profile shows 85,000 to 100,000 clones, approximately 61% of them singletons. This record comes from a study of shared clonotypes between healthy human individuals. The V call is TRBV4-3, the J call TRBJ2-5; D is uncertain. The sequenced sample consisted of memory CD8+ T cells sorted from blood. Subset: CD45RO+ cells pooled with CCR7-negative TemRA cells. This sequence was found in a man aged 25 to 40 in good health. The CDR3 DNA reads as TGCGCCAGCAGCCAAGAGGTCCCAGTAGGTCCGGAGACCCAGTACTTC. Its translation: CASSQEVPVGPETQYF.